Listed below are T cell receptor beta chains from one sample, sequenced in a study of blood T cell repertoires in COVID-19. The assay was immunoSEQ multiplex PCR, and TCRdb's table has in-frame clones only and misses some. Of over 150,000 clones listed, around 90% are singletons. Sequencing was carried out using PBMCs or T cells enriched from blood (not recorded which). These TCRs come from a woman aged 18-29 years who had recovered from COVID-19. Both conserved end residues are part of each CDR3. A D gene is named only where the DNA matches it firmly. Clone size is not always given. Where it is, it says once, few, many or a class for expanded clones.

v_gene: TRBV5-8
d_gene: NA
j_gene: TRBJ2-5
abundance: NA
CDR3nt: TGTGCCAGCAGTACCCCCGGGCCCGGGGGGACCCAGTACTTC
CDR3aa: CASSTPGPGGTQYF

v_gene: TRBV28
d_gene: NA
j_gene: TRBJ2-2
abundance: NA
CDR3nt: TGTGCCAGCAGTCCAACCTTGGACTTCACCGGGGAGCTGTTTTTT
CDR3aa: CASSPTLDFTGELFF

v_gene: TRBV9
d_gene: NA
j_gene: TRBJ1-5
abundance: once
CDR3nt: TGTGCCAGCAGCCCCAGCTTGGGAGGCAGGCCCCAGCATTTT
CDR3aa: CASSPSLGGRPQHF

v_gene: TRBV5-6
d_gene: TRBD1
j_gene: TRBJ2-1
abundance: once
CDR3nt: TGTGCCAGCAGCTTAGGGGGCCCCTCCTACAATGAGCAGTTCTTC
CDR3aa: CASSLGGPSYNEQFF

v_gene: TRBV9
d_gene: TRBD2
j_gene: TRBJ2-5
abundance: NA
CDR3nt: TGTGCCAGCGGCCGGACTAGCGGGAGGGTTGGGGAGACCCAGTACTTC
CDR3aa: CASGRTSGRVGETQYF

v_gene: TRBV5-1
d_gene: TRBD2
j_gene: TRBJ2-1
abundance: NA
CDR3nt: TGCGCCAGCAGCTTGGTGTTAGCGGGAGGAGGTGAGCAGTTCTTC
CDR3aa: CASSLVLAGGGEQFF

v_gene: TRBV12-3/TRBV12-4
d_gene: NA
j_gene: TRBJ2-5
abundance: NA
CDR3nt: TGTGCCAGCAGCCGGCAGAGGTGGGAGACCCAGTACTTC
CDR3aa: CASSRQRWETQYF

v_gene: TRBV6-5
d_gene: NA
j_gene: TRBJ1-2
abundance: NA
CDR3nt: TGTGCCATTTTAAAGGGAGGCTATGGCTACACCTTC
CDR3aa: CAILKGGYGYTF

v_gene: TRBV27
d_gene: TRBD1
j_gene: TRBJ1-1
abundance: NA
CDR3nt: TGTGCCAGCAGTTTATCGGCGACCCTCGACAGGGGGCTTGAAGCTTTCTTT
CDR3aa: CASSLSATLDRGLEAFF

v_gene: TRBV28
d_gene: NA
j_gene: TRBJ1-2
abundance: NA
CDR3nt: TGTGCCAGCAGCTCCGGCCCTCTCCTCGAGGTCTATGGCTACACCTTC
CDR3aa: CASSSGPLLEVYGYTF

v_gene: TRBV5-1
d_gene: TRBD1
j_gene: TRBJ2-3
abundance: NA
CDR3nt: TGCGCCAGCAGCCCTAAACGGGACAGGGGAGCGGATACGCAGTATTTT
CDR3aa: CASSPKRDRGADTQYF

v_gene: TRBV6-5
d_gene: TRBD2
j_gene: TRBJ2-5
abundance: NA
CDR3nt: TGTGCCAGCAGTCCCGGTGGGGGAGCGGGGGAGGACCAGTACTTC
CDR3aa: CASSPGGGAGEDQYF

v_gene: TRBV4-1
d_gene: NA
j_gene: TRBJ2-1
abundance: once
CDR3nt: TGCGCCAGCAGCCGAAGTACGACTGGCTACAATGAGCAGTTCTTC
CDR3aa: CASSRSTTGYNEQFF

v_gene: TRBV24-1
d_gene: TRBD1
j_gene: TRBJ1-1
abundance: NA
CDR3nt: TGTGCCACCAGTGACCAGAGACAGGGGAGGACTGAAGCTTTCTTT
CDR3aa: CATSDQRQGRTEAFF